This entry lists 6 T cell receptor beta chains sequenced from one sample in a study of post-analysis software for immune sequencing data. Their cognate antigens are unknown. The TCR beta cDNA libraries contained unique molecular identifiers. MiXCR, run by TCRdb on the PCR reads, gives a single entry per CDR3 protein. The profile shows about 180,000 distinct CDR3 sequences, approximately 30% of them singletons. Overall study findings and caveats: About 5 TRBV segments, including TRBV5-6, TRBV5-1 and TRBV20-1, were more frequent in patients than controls.

The sample comprised blood. These receptors originate from a girl aged 10-17 years with multiple sclerosis.

This chain joins TRBV5-1 and TRBJ2-5, with 9 bases lining up with TRBD2. Judging by the DNA end, TRBJ2-7 fits better; the J call may be wrong. The CDR3 is 15 amino acids. Germline CDR1 SGHRS, CDR2 YFSETQ. This CDR3 is CASSPSGTIPYEQYF. CDR3 nucleotide sequence: TGCGCCAGCAGTCCTAGCGGGACGATTCCCTACGAGCAGTACTTC.

In its sample, this clonotype was seen many times. The chain joins TRBV12-3 or TRBV12-4 to TRBJ2-7; D is unresolved. The CDR3 sequence is 11 residues long. V dropped 7 bases and J dropped 5 bases, with 9 bases sitting between them. The CDR3 protein is CASTTYNEQYF. The CDR3 DNA sequence: TGTGCCAGCACTACCTATAACGAGCAGTACTTC.

This clonotype was seen at least ten times. The chain combines TRBV7-2 with TRBJ2-7; a weak D match, TRBD2 (5 bases). The length of the CDR3 is 15 residues. From germline, CDR1 is SGHTA and CDR2 FQGNSA. V lost 0 bases, J lost 4 bases, and 13 bases lay in between. As DNA, the CDR3 is TGTGCCAGCAGCTTAGCCCGGGGTGGGTGGTACGAGCAGTACTTC. It encodes CASSLARGGWYEQYF. Looking up the rest from reference TRBV7-2 and TRBJ2-7 gives the full variable domain: GAGVSQSPSNKVTEKGKDVELRCDPISGHTALYWYRQSLGQGLEFLIYFQGNSAPDKSGLPSDRFSAERTGGSVSTLTIQRTQQEDSAVYLCASSLARGGWYEQYFGPGTRLTVT.

This clonotype was counted many times. The V and J genes are TRBV7-2 and TRBJ2-7; the D gene is possibly TRBD2 (6 bases). Trimming left V 6 bases short and J 3 bases short, with 15 bases between. Germline V gene lookup returns CDR1 SGHTA and CDR2 FQGNSA. The CDR3 runs to 14 residues. In DNA, the CDR3 is TGTGCCAGCAGAAAAGCCGGGGGACTCTACGAGCAGTACTTC. This sequence encodes CASRKAGGLYEQYF. Full variable domain (outside the CDR3, taken from reference TRBV7-2 and TRBJ2-7): GAGVSQSPSNKVTEKGKDVELRCDPISGHTALYWYRQSLGQGLEFLIYFQGNSAPDKSGLPSDRFSAERTGGSVSTLTIQRTQQEDSAVYLCASRKAGGLYEQYFGPGTRLTVT.

This chain joins TRBV12-3 or TRBV12-4 and TRBJ1-2; D gene unclear. The CDR3 contains 14 residues. V was cut by 6 bases and J by 4 bases, with 15 bases left in between. CDR3 in DNA: TGTGCCAGCAGCGGCGCCAAGGGTTGCTATGGCTACACCTTC. Its translation: CASSGAKGCYGYTF.

In this sample, this clonotype turned up a few times. The chain couples TRBV2 to TRBJ2-3; perhaps TRBD2 as D (6 bases). This CDR3 is 14 amino acids long. Germline V gene data show CDR1 as SNHLY and CDR2 as FYNNEI. V shed 11 bases and J shed 5 bases, with 20 bases lying between them. CDR3 nucleotide sequence: TGTGCCGCCCCCGGCGGGCGGGGCGGAGATACGCAGTATTTT. Protein sequence: CAAPGGRGGDTQYF.